Below, 32 T cell receptor beta chains from the same sample are listed, as sequenced in a study of cytomegalovirus exposure and HLA in healthy donors. Primers included in the PCR were 60 Vbeta and 13 Jbeta primers. Assay used: immunoSEQ multiplex PCR; TCRdb lists only in-frame clones, some missing. The data contain tens of thousands of clones, around two thirds of them singletons. Specimen: PBMCs. These receptors were obtained from a woman under 40 in good health and CMV-seronegative.

CDR3 residues: CAWNAWTGDNEQFF. The CDR3 region has the DNA TGTGCCTGGAATGCATGGACAGGGGACAATGAGCAGTTCTTC. The chain joins TRBV30 to TRBJ2-1; TRBD1 agrees at 9 bases. The germline gives CDR1 GTSNPN, CDR2 SVGIG (reference sequence). V gave up 4 bases and J gave up 5 bases; unmatched junction bases: 6. The CDR3 length is 14 residues.

This clone was picked up a small number of times. The chain uses TRBV7-2 and TRBJ2-5; D is possibly TRBD1 (5 bases). Germline V gene sequence: CDR1 SGHTA, CDR2 FQGNSA. The CDR3 covers 18 residues. Trimming took 2 bases from V and 2 from J, leaving 21 bases between them. The CDR3 loop is CASSLPDWGSLQQETQYF. CDR3 DNA sequence: TGTGCCAGCAGCTTACCCGATTGGGGCAGCCTGCAGCAAGAGACCCAGTACTTC.

This clone was seen once. The rearrangement joins TRBV11-2 to TRBJ2-7, with D possibly matching TRBD2 (6 bases). Germline CDR1 SGHAT, CDR2 FQNNGV. The CDR3 loop spans 15 amino acids. Trimming shortened V by 4 bases and J by 2 bases, and 15 bases separated the two germline ends. The CDR3 spells CASSSQVAEAYEQYF. The CDR3 DNA is TGTGCCAGCAGCTCCCAGGTAGCGGAAGCCTACGAGCAGTACTTC.

This clone was seen only once. The chain couples TRBV4-2 to TRBJ2-2; 7 bases are shared with TRBD2. Germline-derived CDR1 and CDR2 are LGHNA and YNFKEQ. CDR3 length: 17 residues. V lost 4 bases, J lost 4 bases, and 12 bases stayed unmatched. In nucleotides, the CDR3 is TGTGCCAGCAGCCCCTCAGCGGCGGGAGCGGTCACCGGGGAGCTGTTTTTT. This codes for CASSPSAAGAVTGELFF.

This chain links TRBV6-1 with TRBJ2-7; 9 bases agree with TRBD1. Germline values: CDR1 MNHNS, CDR2 SASEGT. The CDR3 has 15 amino acids. The junction had 3 bases not matched to a gene; V was cut back by 1 base and J by 2 bases. The CDR3 region has the DNA TGTGCCAGCAGTGAAGGGGACAGGGTGACCTACGAGCAGTACTTC. Protein: CASSEGDRVTYEQYF.

This clone has just one count. The V and J genes are TRBV5-1 and TRBJ2-7; TRBD1 agrees at 9 bases. The CDR3 loop spans 16 amino acids. Germline V CDR1 and CDR2: SGHRS, YFSETQ. The ends lost 4 bases at V and 1 base at J; junction bases unmatched: 9. CDR3 region: CASSPTGTGWSYEQYF. The CDR3 DNA is TGCGCCAGCAGCCCGACCGGGACAGGGTGGTCCTACGAGCAGTACTTC.

This clone was counted a few times. The rearrangement links TRBV27 to TRBJ2-7; TRBD1 might be the D (5 bases). The germline gives CDR1 MNHEY, CDR2 SMNVEV (reference sequence). The V end lost 7 bases, the J end lost 3 bases, and 13 bases lay between the germline ends. The CDR3 runs 13 residues. The CDR3: CASMTATNYEQYF. CDR3 sequence (DNA): TGTGCCAGCATGACAGCAACTAACTACGAGCAGTACTTC.

V usage is TRBV5-1 and J usage is TRBJ2-7, with 13 bases lining up with TRBD2. The V and J ends lost 5 bases and 5 bases, in that order; junction bases with no gene match: 4. The CDR3 loop spans 14 amino acids. Germline V CDR1 and CDR2: SGHRS, YFSETQ. CDR3 sequence (DNA): TGCGCCAGCAGGGGACTAGCGGGATCCCACGAGCAGTACTTC. Translated, it gives CASRGLAGSHEQYF. Drawing the rest from reference TRBV5-1 and TRBJ2-7, the complete variable domain is KAGVTQTPRYLIKTRGQQVTLSCSPISGHRSVSWYQQTPGQGLQFLFEYFSETQRNKGNFPGRFSGRQFSNSRSEMNVSTLELGDSALYLCASRGLAGSHEQYFGPGTRLTVT.

This clone showed up just a few times. The chain has TRBV6-1 and TRBJ1-5, with no clear D. CDR1 is MNHNS, CDR2 SASEGT, per germline. The CDR3 totals 14 residues. Trimming took 3 bases from V and 4 from J, leaving 10 bases between them. CDR3 sequence: CASSDLSGNQPQHF. DNA of the CDR3: TGTGCCAGCAGTGATTTGTCAGGAAATCAGCCCCAGCATTTT.

This chain uses TRBV30 with TRBJ1-3; no definite D call. The CDR3 totals 15 residues. The germline CDR1 and CDR2 sequences are GTSNPN and SVGIG (reference sequence). The V and J ends lost 0 bases and 2 bases respectively, with 11 bases between them. The CDR3 nucleotides read TGTGCCTGGAGTGTGGCCCGAACACCTGGAAACACCATATATTTT. This sequence encodes CAWSVARTPGNTIYF.

The chain is built from TRBV10-3 and TRBJ1-2; D ambiguous. Deletions cut 4 bases from V and 7 bases from J, with 7 bases between. Per germline, CDR1 ENHRY and CDR2 SYGVKD. The CDR3 covers 11 residues. DNA of the CDR3: TGTGCCATCAGTGTCTACGGTGGCTACACCTTC. This translates into CAISVYGGYTF.

As DNA, the CDR3 is TGTGCCAGCAGCTTGGCTGTCGCGGGGGGGCCGGAAGAGACCCAGTACTTC. It translates to CASSLAVAGGPEETQYF. The V call is TRBV5-6, the J call TRBJ2-5, with 9 bases matching TRBD2. Trimming at V came to 0 bases and at J to 3 bases, leaving 9 bases not matched to a gene. Germline V gene lookup returns CDR1 SGHDT and CDR2 YYEEEE. This CDR3 has 17 amino acids.

The gene calls are TRBV5-4 and TRBJ1-1; D is undetermined. The V gene lost 0 bases and the J gene lost 5 bases, with 8 bases spanning the gap. From germline, CDR1 is SGHNT and CDR2 YYREEE (reference sequence). The CDR3 is 13 amino acids. CDR3 in DNA: TGTGCCAGCAGCTTGGATACGGGAACTGAAGCTTTCTTT. This encodes CASSLDTGTEAFF.

V gene TRBV7-2 combines with J gene TRBJ2-7; D gene ambiguous. This CDR3 contains 13 residues. Germline lookup yields CDR1 SGHTA and CDR2 FQGNSA. The V end was cut by 5 bases, the J end by 6 bases, with 14 bases between. For the CDR3, the DNA is TGTGCCAGCAGCCTCCCCCCCAGAGGCGAGCAGTACTTC. This codes for CASSLPPRGEQYF.

This clone has just a few counts. The rearrangement uses TRBV6-1 and TRBJ1-5; no reliable D call. Germline V gene data show CDR1 as MNHNS and CDR2 as SASEGT. Trimming removed 8 bases from V and 4 bases from J, with 9 bases in between. CDR3 length: 12 amino acids. CDR3 sequence: CASHRSNQPQHF. CDR3 nucleotide sequence: TGTGCCAGCCACAGATCTAATCAGCCCCAGCATTTT.

This clone was detected a few times. The rearrangement joins TRBV28 to TRBJ2-7, with 10 bases matching TRBD1. The CDR3 extends over 16 amino acids. CDR1 MDHEN and CDR2 SYDVKM come from the germline V gene. V shed 3 bases, J shed 2 bases, and the junction held 7 bases outside the gene matches. The CDR3 coding sequence is TGTGCCAGCAGTTTCTCCTCCGGGACAGGGGCCTACGAGCAGTACTTC. Protein product: CASSFSSGTGAYEQYF.

A single count supports this clone. The genes are TRBV18 and TRBJ2-3; TRBD2 matches at 9 bases. With V trimmed by 3 bases and J by 3 bases, 4 bases remained unmatched. The CDR3 loop spans 15 amino acids. Per the germline V gene, CDR1 is KGHSH and CDR2 is LQKENI. CDR3 DNA sequence: TGTGCCAGCTCACCTCGACTAGCGGATACAGATACGCAGTATTTT. Encoded protein: CASSPRLADTDTQYF.

This rearrangement joins TRBV6-5 to TRBJ1-2; tentatively, D is TRBD1 (6 bases). The CDR3 sequence is 12 residues long. Germline CDR1 and CDR2: MNHEY and SVGAGI. V gave up 5 bases and J gave up 4 bases, with 8 bases separating them. The CDR3 region has the DNA TGTGCCAGCAGTACACAGGGCTATGGCTACACCTTC. Residues: CASSTQGYGYTF.

This clone came up a few times. The V gene is TRBV2, the J gene TRBJ2-7; TRBD2 agrees at 8 bases. The CDR3 extends over 14 amino acids. The J segment lost 3 bases and the V segment lost 2 bases, leaving 3 bases of the junction unmatched. The germline gives CDR1 SNHLY, CDR2 FYNNEI. The CDR3 nucleotides are TGTGCCAGCAGTGAATTAGCGGGGAACTACGAGCAGTACTTC. Translation gives CASSELAGNYEQYF. Variable domain in full (rest from reference TRBV2 and TRBJ2-7): EPEVTQTPSHQVTQMGQEVILRCVPISNHLYFYWYRQILGQKVEFLVSFYNNEISEKSEIFDDQFSVERPDGSNFTLKIRSTKLEDSAMYFCASSELAGNYEQYFGPGTRLTVT.

J is TRBJ2-7 and V is TRBV6-1; no clear D. The germline CDR1 and CDR2 sequences are MNHNS and SASEGT. The CDR3 consists of 12 residues. V gave up 3 bases and J gave up 1 base, with 4 bases separating them. CDR3 DNA: TGTGCCAGCAGTGACCCTTCCTACGAGCAGTACTTC. Translated, it gives CASSDPSYEQYF.

This clone has just one count. The chain is built from TRBV7-8 and TRBJ2-2; D perhaps matches TRBD2 (5 bases). V was pared by 7 bases and J by 6 bases, with 12 bases between. This CDR3 comprises 13 residues. Per germline, CDR1 SGHVS and CDR2 FQNEAQ. CDR3 coding DNA: TGTGCCAGCACCCTCCTGCGGGCCGGGGAGCTGTTTTTT. Its protein product is CASTLLRAGELFF.

This sequence joins TRBV29-1 and TRBJ1-5; 7 nucleotides line up with TRBD1. V lost 6 bases and J lost 6; bases outside the gene matches: 8. Germline V lookup: CDR1 SQVTM, CDR2 ANQGSEA. The CDR3 has 13 residues. In DNA form, the CDR3 reads TGCAGCGTACAGGGGAATGGTGGTCAGCCCCAGCATTTT. Translating it yields CSVQGNGGQPQHF.

This chain uses TRBV4-2 with TRBJ2-5; 8 bases match TRBD2. Germline loops: CDR1 LGHNA, CDR2 YNFKEQ. The CDR3 is 13 residues long. V lost 1 base and J lost 6; bases outside the gene matches: 1. CDR3 residues: CASSQGLAQTQYF. The CDR3 DNA reads as TGTGCCAGCAGCCAAGGACTAGCGCAGACCCAGTACTTC.

The gene calls are TRBV2 and TRBJ2-2; possible D gene TRBD2, 6 bases. Per germline, CDR1 SNHLY and CDR2 FYNNEI. With 3 bases removed from V and 2 bases from J, the gap between germline ends came to 13 bases. The CDR3 has 16 residues. The CDR3 protein is CASSEIGGVNTGELFF. CDR3 nucleotide sequence: TGTGCCAGCAGTGAGATCGGCGGGGTAAACACCGGGGAGCTGTTTTTT.

The chain couples TRBV14 to TRBJ2-1; 9 bases fit TRBD2. The length of the CDR3 is 15 residues. Germline loops: CDR1 SGHDN, CDR2 FVKESK. V was clipped by 3 bases and J by 4 bases; unmatched bases: 4. The CDR3 region has the DNA TGTGCCAGCAGCCACCTAGCGGGGCAATACAATGAGCAGTTCTTC. This sequence encodes CASSHLAGQYNEQFF.

The genes are TRBV2 and TRBJ1-1, with 7 positions matching TRBD1. From germline, CDR1 is SNHLY and CDR2 FYNNEI. The CDR3 sequence is 13 residues long. The V gene end was trimmed by 6 bases and the J gene end by 4 bases; junction bases not matched to a gene: 5. This CDR3 reads CASRKTGPTEAFF. Written as DNA, the CDR3 is TGTGCCAGCAGGAAGACAGGGCCCACTGAAGCTTTCTTT.

V usage is TRBV11-2 and J usage is TRBJ1-4; D is undetermined. V lost 0 bases, J lost 8 bases, and 10 bases lay in between. The CDR3 has 14 residues. The germline V gene encodes CDR1 SGHAT and CDR2 FQNNGV. This CDR3 is CASSLDHLEEKLFF. Written as DNA, the CDR3 is TGTGCCAGCAGCTTAGATCACTTGGAGGAAAAACTGTTTTTT. The full variable domain, with the rest looked up from reference TRBV11-2 and TRBJ1-4, is EAGVAQSPRYKIIEKRQSVAFWCNPISGHATLYWYQQILGQGPKLLIQFQNNGVVDDSQLPKDRFSAERLKGVDSTLKIQPAKLEDSAVYLCASSLDHLEEKLFFGSGTQLSVL.

The chain has TRBV5-1 and TRBJ2-1; 12 nucleotides match TRBD1. The CDR3 is made up of 14 amino acids. Losses at the gene ends were 4 bases for V and 9 bases for J; bases not matched to a gene: 5. From germline, CDR1 is SGHRS and CDR2 YFSETQ. This chain's CDR3 is CASSGGQGAAEQFF. CDR3 bases: TGCGCCAGCAGCGGGGGACAGGGGGCCGCTGAGCAGTTCTTC.

This chain connects TRBV29-1 to TRBJ2-7; 9 bases fit TRBD1. Germline V CDR1 and CDR2: SQVTM, ANQGSEA. There are 15 residues in the CDR3. The V segment lost 4 bases and the J segment 2 bases; nucleotides outside the gene matches: 9. The CDR3 loop reads CSVALGDREPYEQYF. In nucleotides, the CDR3 is TGCAGCGTTGCCCTAGGGGACAGGGAACCCTACGAGCAGTACTTC.

This clone has only one observation. The CDR3 DNA sequence: TGTGCCATCAGTCCGGGACAGGGGTCCCAAGAGACCCAGTACTTC. Translating it yields CAISPGQGSQETQYF. The J gene is TRBJ2-5, the V gene TRBV10-3; 10 bases agree with TRBD1. This CDR3 region has 15 residues. V lost 5 bases to trimming and J lost 1 base; unmatched junction nucleotides: 4. CDR1 ENHRY and CDR2 SYGVKD come from the germline V gene.

This clone was counted only a few times. The rearrangement links TRBV4-1 to TRBJ2-1; possibly TRBD1 for D (7 bases). The CDR3 contains 13 residues. The V gene lost 2 bases and the J gene lost 8 bases, with 10 bases spanning the gap. The germline V gene encodes CDR1 MGHRA and CDR2 YSYEKL. CDR3 DNA: TGCGCCAGCAGCCAATCAGGGGGGTATGAGCAGTTCTTC. Its translation: CASSQSGGYEQFF.

This chain links TRBV19 with TRBJ2-6, with D perhaps TRBD1 (5 bases). This CDR3 has 14 residues. Trimming removed 6 bases at V and 1 base at J, with 7 bases between. CDR1 and CDR2 (germline): LNHDA, SQIVND (reference sequence). CDR3 residues: CASRPGSGANVLTF. The DNA for the CDR3 is TGTGCCAGTAGGCCAGGGTCTGGGGCCAACGTCCTGACTTTC.